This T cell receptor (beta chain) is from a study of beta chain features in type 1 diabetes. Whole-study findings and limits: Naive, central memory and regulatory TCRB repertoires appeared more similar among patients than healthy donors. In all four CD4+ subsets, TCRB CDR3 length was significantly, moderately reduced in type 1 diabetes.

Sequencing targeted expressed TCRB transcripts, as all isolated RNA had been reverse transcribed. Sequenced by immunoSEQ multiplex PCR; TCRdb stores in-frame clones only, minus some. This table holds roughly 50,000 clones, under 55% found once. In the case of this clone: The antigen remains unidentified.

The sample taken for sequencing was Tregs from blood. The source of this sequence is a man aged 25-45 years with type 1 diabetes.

CDR3 bases: TGTGCCAGCAGGTCGGACAGGGGTTGGGGGATCAACACTGAAGCTTTCTTT. The encoded protein is CASRSDRGWGINTEAFF. V gene TRBV27 combines with J gene TRBJ1-1, with TRBD1 identical over 9 bases. The CDR3 length is 17 residues. Germline-derived CDR1 and CDR2 are MNHEY and SMNVEV (reference sequence). With V trimmed by 6 bases and J by 2 bases, 13 bases remained unmatched.